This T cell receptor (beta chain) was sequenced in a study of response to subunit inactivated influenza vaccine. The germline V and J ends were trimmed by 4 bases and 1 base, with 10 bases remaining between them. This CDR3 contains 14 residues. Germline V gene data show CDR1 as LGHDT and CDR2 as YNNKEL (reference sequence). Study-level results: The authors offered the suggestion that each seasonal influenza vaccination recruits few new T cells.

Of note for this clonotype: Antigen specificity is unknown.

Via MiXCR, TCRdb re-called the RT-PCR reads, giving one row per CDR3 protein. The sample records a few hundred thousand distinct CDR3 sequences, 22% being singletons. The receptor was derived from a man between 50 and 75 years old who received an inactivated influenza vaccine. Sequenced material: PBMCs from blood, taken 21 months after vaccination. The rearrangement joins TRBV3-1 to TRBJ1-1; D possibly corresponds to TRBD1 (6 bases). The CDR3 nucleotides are TGTGCCAGCAGCCCGGGACAATCGAACACTGAAGCTTTCTTT. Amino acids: CASSPGQSNTEAFF.